The source of this T cell receptor beta chain is a study of regulatory T cells (dated by TCRdb to 2016 to 2018). With regard to the full study: T-cell receptor beta repertoires of sorted regulatory, conventional CD4+ and CD8+ T cells were compared between CD3G-deficient patients and healthy controls. Overall study results and their limits: Hydrophobic residues at CDR3 positions 6 and 7 were enriched in conventional CD4+ T cells from CD3G-deficient patients, which suggests more self-reactive specificities. Patient repertoires showed restricted unique TRB V-J pairs and skewed V and J gene usage, most marked in regulatory T cells.

CDR1 and CDR2 are drawn from the germline V gene: MNHNS, SASEGT. V is pared back by 5 bases and J by 2 bases, with 12 bases lying between the germline termini. Taken from cysteine to phenylalanine, the CDR3 has 14 residues. Only the CDR3 part of the read is kept: 42 bases, read in frame from the first base. This clone was observed a few times. Its cognate antigen has yet to be identified. The record has no base qualities; no much larger clone is one base away. For the multiplex PCR, 52 forward TRBV primers and 13 reverse TRBJ primers were used, and amplification bias was corrected with both assay-based and computational methods. Rearranged TRB loci were amplified from genomic DNA by multiplex PCR within the immunoSEQ assay. TRB amplicons were sequenced using an Illumina HiSeq platform. The authors' pipeline ran thus. Custom algorithms error-filtered the raw sequences and aligned the raw sequences to reference gene sequences, after which the immunoSEQ online tools were used for analysis. Frequencies of productive and nonproductive TRB rearrangements were evaluated among both unique and total sequences. For TRB CDR3 positions 6 and 7, hydrophobicity together with amino acid composition served as the basis for assessing self-reactivity potential. Group comparisons used t tests, Mann-Whitney tests or two-way ANOVA run in Prism software. The table was pulled from immuneACCESS by TCRdb, which kept in-frame rearrangements only. Such tables lose some clones; where checked, under half of the loss comes from unresolved V genes, and the rest has no known cause. V and J calls and clone size are copied from that table; D and trimming were computed from the DNA. The sample table lists 30,000 to 40,000 clones, approximately 90% of them with a count of one. Over 2% of the sample goes to the ten largest clones.

Evidence of autoimmunity was present in all CD3G-deficient patients, and the autoimmunity was more severe in two of the patients. At the time of testing, the patients were between 2 and 39 years old, and their CD4+ and CD8+ T cells had reduced naive proportions and increased memory proportions. CD4+ cells were FACS-sorted into CD25-high CD127-low regulatory T cells and CD25-low CD127-high conventional CD4+ T cells. The patient group comprised about 6 individuals with CD3G deficiency. Patient samples and clinical data were obtained from an international physician network spanning the United States, Europe and Asia. Ficoll density separation was used to isolate peripheral blood mononuclear cells.

Recombination joined TRBV6-1 with TRBJ1-1, with TRBD1 tentatively as D gene (5 bases match). The TCR sequence derives from a person aged 18 to 30 with CD3G deficiency. The sequencing input was conventional CD4+ T cells sorted from blood. The base sequence is TGTGCCAGCAGTTCGGGGGAGCATAACACTGAAGCTTTCTTT. The encoded protein is CASSSGEHNTEAFF.